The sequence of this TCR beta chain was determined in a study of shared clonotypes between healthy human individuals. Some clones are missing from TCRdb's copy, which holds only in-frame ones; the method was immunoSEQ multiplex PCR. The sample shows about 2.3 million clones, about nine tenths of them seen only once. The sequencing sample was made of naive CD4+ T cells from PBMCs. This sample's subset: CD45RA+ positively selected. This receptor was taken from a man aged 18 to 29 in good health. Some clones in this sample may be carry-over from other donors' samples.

For the CDR3, the DNA is TGTGCCAGCACCCTTGGACAGGGCTCCTACGAGCAGTACTTC. Its protein is CASTLGQGSYEQYF. The gene calls are TRBV28 and TRBJ2-7; 8 nucleotides match TRBD1. Germline assignment: CDR1 MDHEN and CDR2 SYDVKM. Trimming cost V 7 bases and J 0 bases; bases outside gene matches: 5. The CDR3 is 14 amino acids. The full variable domain, its missing parts supplied by reference TRBV28 and TRBJ2-7, is DVKVTQSSRYLVKRTGEKVFLECVQDMDHENMFWYRQDPGLGLRLIYFSYDVKMKEKGDIPEGYSVSREKKERFSLILESASTNQTSMYLCASTLGQGSYEQYFGPGTRLTVT.